The clone carrying this TCR beta chain has a handful of counts. These data originate in a study of T cell changes during pregnancy in multiple sclerosis. The CDR3 contains 17 residues. Germline-derived CDR1 and CDR2 are SGHVS and FNYEAQ. V was pared by 5 bases and J by 5 bases, with 9 bases of the junction left unmatched. Clones were sequenced by immunoSEQ multiplex PCR, and TCRdb holds only the in-frame ones, with some missing. The sample shows tens of thousands of clones, 80% to 95% of them seen only once. The starting material was peripheral blood, obtained in the first trimester of pregnancy. This chain connects TRBV7-6 to TRBJ2-5, with 15 bases identical to TRBD2. The receptor comes from a female donor with multiple sclerosis, enrolled in a pregnancy study. In DNA, the CDR3 is TGTGCCAGCAGCGTCTCAAGGACTAGCGGGGGGGCGGAGACCCAGTACTTC. It translates to CASSVSRTSGGAETQYF.